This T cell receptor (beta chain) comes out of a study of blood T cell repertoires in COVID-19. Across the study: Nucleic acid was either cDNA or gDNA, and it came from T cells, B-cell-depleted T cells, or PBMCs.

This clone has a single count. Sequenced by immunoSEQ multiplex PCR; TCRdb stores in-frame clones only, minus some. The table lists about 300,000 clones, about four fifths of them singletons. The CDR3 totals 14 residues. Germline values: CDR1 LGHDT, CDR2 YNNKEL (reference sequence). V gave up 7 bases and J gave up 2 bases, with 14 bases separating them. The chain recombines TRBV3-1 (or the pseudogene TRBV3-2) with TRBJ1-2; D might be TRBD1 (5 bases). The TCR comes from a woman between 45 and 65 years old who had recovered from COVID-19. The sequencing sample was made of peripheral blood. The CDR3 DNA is TGTGCCAGCACCCGAGGGGCGGGGAACTATGGCTACACCTTC. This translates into CASTRGAGNYGYTF.